What follows describes a single TCR beta chain. The clone's antigen remains unknown. There are no base qualities to consult, and no much larger clone falls within one base. Library preparation was by the immunoSEQ multiplex PCR assay. The multiplex PCR relied on a mix of 60 forward primers for TCR Vbeta segments and 13 reverse primers for TCR Jbeta segments. A multiplex PCR assay on genomic DNA amplified the CDR3 region of rearranged TCR beta genes. Amplified TCR beta libraries were sequenced as 87-base-pair reads on the Illumina HiSeq System. The original methods were these. In a later analysis, roughly 80 million unique TCR beta chains were counted across the 500 to 700 repertoires, and around 10 million of these chains were shared by at least two donors. Raw reads were error-corrected and collapsed into unique sequences with a nearest-neighbor algorithm that merged closely related sequences to remove PCR and sequencing errors. V, D and J gene segments were assigned by aligning CDR3 sequences to IMGT reference sequences. Each retained sequence needed at least a six-nucleotide match to both a V gene segment and a J gene segment. A rearrangement counted as productive if the CDR3 had no stop codons and remained in frame with V and J, and every other rearrangement counted as non-productive. Following IMGT convention, CDR3 was defined as the stretch from the second conserved V-encoded cysteine up to the conserved J-encoded phenylalanine. The earlier analysis of some 540 of the donors excluded any sequence lacking an unambiguous match to a single V gene segment. In an earlier analysis of around 590 of the donors, a V segment was called functional when productive rearrangements were above 56.7%, and segregating when the standard deviation between donors exceeded 5%. A statistical classification framework was built for diagnosing cytomegalovirus status from the catalog of TCR beta chain sequences. A later analysis assigned V and J genes by comparing TCR nucleotide sequences with IMGT/GENE-DB human TR gene sequences. Using the TCRdist pipeline, a later analysis assigned CDR3 sequences along with most-parsimonious VDJ recombination scenarios. In a later analysis, each TCR beta chain was defined by its CDR3 amino acid sequence together with its V-gene family, and reads lacking a unique V-gene family were excluded. As a way to deal with suspected cross-contamination and a sequencing artifact, a later analysis dropped nearly 600 nucleotide sequences that were highly shared and had low generation probability. A later analysis calculated a clonal expansion index for each public chain from normalized within-repertoire ranks of inferred template counts. In a later analysis, generation probabilities were computed with a VDJ recombination model fitted to out-of-frame rearrangements, and the resulting probabilities were checked against IGoR. In a later analysis, TCR-TCR, TCR-HLA and TCR-CMV co-occurrence was scored with hypergeometric tests, and a repertoire-size bias correction was applied to TCR pairs. To estimate false discovery rates, a later analysis permuted the HLA or CMV assignments 20 times. A later analysis grouped co-occurring TCRs with DBSCAN, adding TCRdist sequence similarity when clustering within HLA-allele-positive subsets. For co-occurrence clustering, repertoires with fewer than 30,000 or more than 120,000 public chains were excluded, along with a handful of repertoires with anomalous nucleotide sharing. In its TCRdb copy, this immuneACCESS table keeps in-frame sequences only and misses some clones. Where compared with another copy, unresolved V genes explain less than half of these, and the others have no known cause. The V and J calls and the clone size are those of that table, but D and trimming were determined from the DNA. The sample table contains 150,000 to 200,000 clones; only one count was recorded for roughly 79% of them. Of the sample, about 7.7% is held by the ten largest clones.

The CDR3, cysteine through phenylalanine, is 12 amino acids long. The DNA shown is the 36-base CDR3, in frame from base 1. The V end loses 1 base and the J end loses 11 bases, and a stretch of 11 bases separates them. The germline V gene gives CDR1 as SGHVS and CDR2 as FQNEAQ. The sample originates from a study of cytomegalovirus exposure and HLA in healthy donors (dated by TCRdb to 2016 to 2017). About the study as a whole: An earlier analysis of approximately 590 of the donors reported roughly 270 Gb of sequence data and some 100 million unique TCR beta sequences from roughly 180 million T cells. An early release covering some 640 HLA-typed donors comprised approximately 290 gigabases of sequencing data and tens of millions of unique TCR sequences. Of the roughly 430 genotyped donors, 65% to 90% fell in the genetic ancestry cluster associated with self-reported Caucasian donors. The study aimed to test whether signatures of past pathogen exposure could be identified by cataloging public T cell receptors. Using immunosequencing, the study profiled T cell repertoires from roughly 650 subjects and related those repertoires to cytomegalovirus serostatus. A separate validation cohort of about 110 different subjects was used in addition to the 666-subject first cohort. To predict cytomegalovirus infection status, the study combined high-throughput TCR immunosequencing, statistical association of individual TCRs with disease status, and machine learning. A later analysis re-analyzed previously published TCR beta repertoires from about 600 donors and added high-resolution HLA genotyping to study TCR occurrence patterns. In the later analysis, no new phenotypic data were used to find candidate immune exposures; instead, reliance was placed on TCR beta sequences and their occurrence across donors. In an earlier analysis of several hundred of the donors, high-throughput TCR beta sequencing was used to judge whether each TCR beta V gene segment behaved as functional or pseudogenic. Alongside the repertoire data, information on donor age, sex, ethnicity and CMV serostatus was compiled. Genome-wide SNP genotypes for about 60% of the 666 donors were used in a later genetic analysis, which treated that subset as a discovery cohort. Every discovery cohort repertoire had been produced on one sequencing platform. Both class I and class II loci were covered by HLA typing, at four-digit resolution. The number of typed donors differed by locus: roughly 629-640 for A, B, C, DRB1 and DQB1; 522 for DQA1; 606 for DPA1; and roughly 490 for DPB1. Five DR-DQ haplotypes were treated as single units for association and clustering because of strong linkage in the cohort. Among roughly 400 genotyped donors of the cohort, an average of around 240,000 unique TCR beta nucleotide sequences were sequenced per donor, roughly 20% of them non-productive. The paper as a whole reports these results and caveats: Compared with the roughly 700-donor mean, donors in an Asian-associated ancestry cluster had fewer N-insertions in productive TCRs, according to a later genetic analysis. Sequencing depth was assumed to be roughly uniform across donors in the presence/absence analyses, though that assumption may not hold. In a later analysis, TCR association rates were found to vary across HLA loci, with the most associated TCRs seen for DRB1 alleles and the fewest for HLA-C alleles. When HLA alleles, especially DR and DQ, strongly co-occurred, TCR associations were difficult to assign to individual alleles. A later analysis reported that several top co-occurrence clusters appeared linked to parvovirus B19, influenza, CMV and Epstein-Barr virus. A further reported finding was that TCR beta sequences accurately predicted the HLA-A and HLA-B alleles for most subjects in the first cohort. In a later genetic analysis, a missense DCLRE1C variant was associated with V-gene and J-gene trimming of TCR beta chains, and the association was replicated in an independent cohort. A cluster of highly shared sequence variants was judged likely to represent a technical artifact of the sequencing pipeline. CMV serostatus was the only immune exposure information available for the cohort. Some IMGT-functional V segments, including TRBV6-2 and TRBV6-3, could not be told apart with the 87-base-pair reads, so those segments were excluded. In the study, about 150 TCR beta chains were listed as associated with cytomegalovirus. A later analysis associated some 17,000 TCR beta sequences with specific HLA alleles at a false discovery rate of 0.05. Correlated functional status among segregating V segments might be attributable to linkage disequilibrium, but an unknown experimental factor could not be ruled out. The cohort was sequenced for TCR beta chains only, and without alpha or paired-chain data the features that could be detected were limited. The authors suggested that the approach could potentially be generalized to other disease states and immunological phenotypes. According to a later analysis, most CMV-associated TCR beta chains appeared to be HLA-restricted, and the HLA associations seemed to be driven largely by CMV exposure. Because counts were too low, roughly 18 rarely observed V segments, including chromosome 9 orphons, were left out of the earlier analysis of 587 of the donors. Cytomegalovirus status was reported to be diagnosed by the classifier with high specificity and sensitivity in both the original and validation cohorts. Three of the identified cytomegalovirus-associated TCR beta chains were confirmed in vitro to be specific for cytomegalovirus antigens. A later analysis found that HLA-associated TCR beta chains were more clonally expanded and had lower generation probabilities than equally common non-associated chains. While some public TCRs were present in many individuals, most TCR sequences turned up only very rarely across donors. HLA typing was unavailable for some donors at each locus, so association tests used only the typed subset. An earlier analysis of approximately 590 of the donors showed that most TCR beta V segments appeared in productive rearrangements either about 87% or about 30% of the time, which broadly matched IMGT annotations.

The cohort comprised 666 healthy bone marrow donors. All cohort members were sampled while nominally healthy, although unrecorded immune exposures were likely present. The donor was CMV seropositive and belonged to the group of about 290 seropositive cohort members. A peripheral blood sample was collected from each donor, and TCR beta sequencing was performed on peripheral blood mononuclear cells. Genomic DNA was extracted from the blood cell samples with the Qiagen DNeasy Blood Extraction Kit. Sequenced input: PBMCs. The receptor was derived from a woman in her thirties or forties in good health and CMV-seropositive. The sequence joins TRBV7-8 to TRBJ1-1; the D gene is unclear. CDR3 region: CASSLVSDGAFF. The DNA sequence follows: TGTGCCAGCAGCTTAGTCTCCGACGGGGCTTTCTTT.